These 14 T cell receptor beta chains came from one sample sequenced in a study of OX40 agonist ivuxolimab in advanced cancers. TCRdb's copy holds only in-frame clones and misses some; the assay was immunoSEQ multiplex PCR. The repertoire includes some 64,000 clones, approximately 92% of them detected once, and approximately 0.62% sits in the top ten. The sample was CD4+ or CD8+ T cells sorted from blood, taken in a trial of the OX40 agonist ivuxolimab. These receptors all come from an adult with an advanced solid tumor such as melanoma, head and neck, liver or kidney cancer.

The J gene is TRBJ2-7, the V gene TRBV12-1; no DNA check was done on the table's D call, TRBD2. TRBV12-1 is labeled a pseudogene. There are 16 residues in the CDR3. In DNA, the CDR3 is TGTGCCAGCAGCCTTGGGCTAGCGGGGGGCCTCCACGAGCAGTACTTC. It codes for CASSLGLAGGLHEQYF.

The rearrangement uses TRBV7-9 and TRBJ1-4; D uncertain. V was trimmed by 7 bases and J by 5 bases, leaving 8 bases between them. The length of the CDR3 is 12 residues. CDR1 SEHNR and CDR2 FQNEAQ come from the germline V gene (reference sequence). CDR3: CASKPANEKLFF. The DNA for the CDR3 is TGTGCCAGCAAACCAGCGAATGAAAAACTGTTTTTT.

The rearrangement uses TRBV5-4 and TRBJ2-3; 7 bases fit TRBD2. Trimming at V came to 5 bases and at J to 6 bases, leaving 12 bases not matched to a gene. CDR3 length equals 15 residues. Per the germline V gene, CDR1 is SGHNT and CDR2 is YYREEE (reference sequence). Here the CDR3 DNA reads TGTGCCAGCAGACCGGGGGGTGAGGCCCTTGATACGCAGTATTTT. It translates to CASRPGGEALDTQYF.

CDR3 nucleotides: TGCGCCAGCAGCTTGGAGGCGCTCGGGGAAGCTTTCTTT. Its translation is CASSLEALGEAFF. The gene calls are TRBV5-1 and TRBJ1-1, with unresolved D. The CDR3 loop spans 13 amino acids. V was shortened by 0 bases and J by 8 bases, with 11 bases between the two germline ends. Germline V gene sequence: CDR1 SGHRS, CDR2 YFSETQ.

The rearrangement uses TRBV5-1 and TRBJ2-3, with 9 bases identical to TRBD2. The CDR3 is 15 residues long. V lost 4 bases and J lost 0; bases outside the gene matches: 3. Germline assignment: CDR1 SGHRS and CDR2 YFSETQ. The CDR3 here is CASSLAGLSTDTQYF. Written as DNA, the CDR3 is TGCGCCAGCAGCCTAGCGGGGCTTAGCACAGATACGCAGTATTTT.

The chain employs TRBV5-4 and TRBJ1-3; D gene unclear. Germline CDR1 and CDR2: SGHNT and YYREEE (reference sequence). This CDR3 has 17 residues. The V and J ends lost 0 bases and 0 bases respectively, with 13 bases between them. DNA of the CDR3: TGTGCCAGCAGCTTGGGTGGACGGAGAAGCTCTGGAAACACCATATATTTT. Its protein product is CASSLGGRRSSGNTIYF.

This chain joins TRBV9 and TRBJ2-7, with D maybe TRBD2 (6 bases). CDR3 size: 15 residues. With 0 bases removed from V and 2 bases from J, the gap between germline ends came to 12 bases. Per germline, CDR1 SGDLS and CDR2 YYNGEE. In DNA, the CDR3 is TGTGCCAGCAGCGTAGGTGTGGGAGGCCCCTACGAGCAGTACTTC. This sequence encodes CASSVGVGGPYEQYF.

The sample holds a few counts of this clone. The chain has TRBV19 and TRBJ2-7; the D gene is possibly TRBD2 (6 bases). V shed 5 bases and J shed 0 bases, with 17 bases lying between them. Germline CDR1 LNHDA, CDR2 SQIVND (reference sequence). The CDR3 spans 16 residues. The CDR3 coding sequence is TGTGCCAGTAGTTCCCGACTAGGAACCCCCTCCTACGAGCAGTACTTC. Translating it yields CASSSRLGTPSYEQYF.

The chain joins TRBV15 to TRBJ1-1, with D possibly being TRBD1 (5 bases). The germline V gene has CDR1 LNHNV and CDR2 YYDKDF (reference sequence). Deletions cut 2 bases from V and 10 bases from J, with 11 bases between. CDR3 size: 12 residues. The CDR3 coding sequence is TGTGCCACCAGCAGAAACGCAGGGAGAGCTTTCTTT. Amino acid sequence: CATSRNAGRAFF.

This sequence joins TRBV5-4 and TRBJ2-1; 13 bases match TRBD2. After removal of 3 bases from V and 8 bases from J, the junction contained 5 bases not matched to a gene. The CDR3 totals 15 residues. CDR1 SGHNT and CDR2 YYREEE come from the germline V gene (reference sequence). The CDR3 region has the DNA TGTGCCAGCAGCTCAGGGACTAGCGGGATGGATGAGCAGTTCTTC. Its protein is CASSSGTSGMDEQFF. Combining the CDR3 with reference TRBV5-4 and TRBJ2-1 gives the whole variable domain ETGVTQSPTHLIKTRGQQVTLRCSSQSGHNTVSWYQQALGQGPQFIFQYYREEENGRGNFPPRFSGLQFPNYSSELNVNALELDDSALYLCASSSGTSGMDEQFFGPGTRLTVL.

The chain has TRBV11-2 and TRBJ2-5; no reliable D call. Per the germline V gene, CDR1 is SGHAT and CDR2 is FQNNGV. The CDR3 contains 12 residues. The ends were cut back, 5 bases at V and 5 bases at J, with 9 bases in the middle. The CDR3 bases are TGTGCCAGCAGCGTTGGAGCGGAGACCCAGTACTTC. As protein: CASSVGAETQYF.

This clone has only one observation. One end of the junction varies from germline; a read error may be responsible. CDR3 region: CASSLGPARASSYNSPLHF. CDR3 DNA: TGTGCTAGCAGCTTAGGCCCCGCCCGGGCGAGCTCCTATAATTCACCCCTCCACTTT. The chain combines TRBV7-7 with TRBJ1-6; no reliable D call. The CDR3 extends over 19 amino acids. Germline V CDR1 and CDR2: SSHAT, FNYEAQ (reference sequence).

CDR3 nucleotides: TGTGCCAGCAGTCCATCCTCAGGACGCCTAGTGATACAGCATTTT. It yields the protein CASSPSSGRLVIQHF. This sequence joins TRBV6-1 and TRBJ1-5, with D unclear. Germline assignment: CDR1 MNHNS and CDR2 SASEGT. V lost 5 bases and J 13 bases, leaving 24 bases between the germline ends. This CDR3 contains 15 residues.

This sequence joins TRBV6-1 and TRBJ1-1, with a weak D call TRBD1 (6 bases). The CDR3 is 15 residues long. Looked up from germline, CDR1 is MNHNS and CDR2 is SASEGT. V was trimmed by 6 bases and J by 2 bases, leaving 16 bases between them. DNA of the CDR3: TGTGCCAGCAGGCCAAGGGGGGTAAGAAACACTGAAGCTTTCTTT. Encoded protein: CASRPRGVRNTEAFF.